This T cell receptor beta chain was profiled in a study of blood T cell repertoires in COVID-19. Background on the study: The United States, Italy and Spain supplied acute and convalescent COVID-19 samples. PBMCs, B-cell-depleted T cells, or T cells were the source of the cDNA or gDNA that made up the material.

The germline gives CDR1 KGHDR, CDR2 SFDVKD. Trimming removed 4 bases at V and 8 bases at J, with 16 bases between. CDR3 size: 14 residues. Measured with immunoSEQ multiplex PCR; TCRdb has only the in-frame clones, and not every one. The sample shows under 300,000 clones, roughly 84% of them seen only once. The V and J genes are TRBV24-1 and TRBJ1-2, with a possible D match to TRBD1 (6 bases). Material: peripheral blood. The sequence was collected from a woman aged 40 to 49 with active or convalescent COVID-19. The chain's CDR3 is CATSDRADRKGYTF. In DNA form, the CDR3 reads TGTGCCACCAGTGACCGTGCGGACAGAAAGGGCTACACCTTC.